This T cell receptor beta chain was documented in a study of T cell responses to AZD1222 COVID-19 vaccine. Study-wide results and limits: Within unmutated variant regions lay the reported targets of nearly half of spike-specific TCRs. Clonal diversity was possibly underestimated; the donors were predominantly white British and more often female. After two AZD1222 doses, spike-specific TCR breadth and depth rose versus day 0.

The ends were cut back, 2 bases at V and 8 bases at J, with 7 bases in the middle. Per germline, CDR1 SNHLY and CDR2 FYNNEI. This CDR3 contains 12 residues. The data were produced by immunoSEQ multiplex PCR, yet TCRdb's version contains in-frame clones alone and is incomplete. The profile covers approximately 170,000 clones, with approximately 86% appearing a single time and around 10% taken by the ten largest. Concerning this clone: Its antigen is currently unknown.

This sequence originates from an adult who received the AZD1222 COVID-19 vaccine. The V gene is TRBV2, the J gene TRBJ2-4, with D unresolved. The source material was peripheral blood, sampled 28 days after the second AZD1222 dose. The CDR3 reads CASSEIRDIQYF. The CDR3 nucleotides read TGTGCCAGCAGTGAAATTAGGGACATTCAGTACTTC.